The clone carrying this T cell receptor (beta chain) was counted a few times. The CDR3 has 13 residues. Trimming took 4 bases from V and 5 from J, leaving 12 bases between them. Germline lookup yields CDR1 SGHRS and CDR2 YFSETQ. The sample comes from a study of T-cell memory formation after mild COVID-19. TCRdb recomputed calls from the 5' RACE reads with MiXCR, one row per CDR3 protein. The profile shows about 450,000 distinct CDR3 sequences, 20% to 30% of them singletons. This TCR was sampled from an adult woman who had mild COVID-19 (a few samples of this study predate the infection). Cell type and time point are not known. Input material: PBMCs or a T cell subset sorted from them (not recorded which). V is TRBV5-1 and J is TRBJ2-5; D may be TRBD2 (5 bases). In DNA, the CDR3 is TGCGCCAGCAGCCCTGAACGAGGGGAGACCCAGTACTTC. This translates into CASSPERGETQYF.